These T cell receptor beta chains were read from a single sample in a study of graft-versus-host responses after intestinal transplantation. Assay used: immunoSEQ multiplex PCR; TCRdb lists only in-frame clones, some missing. The data hold about 93,000 clones, with roughly 91% observed a single time. Their antigen targets remain unknown. The sequencing used unstimulated CD8+ T cells sorted from spleen or lymph node cells, collected before intestinal transplant. The receptors derive from a human donor who received an intestinal transplant. Each CDR3 is given with its conserved first and last residue. The D gene is left open where the match is weak. Clone size is given for some rows only: seen once, a few or many times, or a class if the clone is expanded.

v_gene: TRBV19; j_gene: TRBJ1-1; d_gene: -; abundance: -; CDR3aa: CASSMGRPNTEAFF; CDR3nt: TGTGCCAGTAGTATGGGCAGGCCGAACACTGAAGCTTTCTTT
v_gene: TRBV6-1; j_gene: TRBJ2-1; d_gene: TRBD1; abundance: -; CDR3aa: CASNRGDYNEQFF; CDR3nt: TGTGCCAGCAACAGGGGGGACTACAATGAGCAGTTCTTC
v_gene: TRBV6-1; j_gene: TRBJ1-4; d_gene: -; abundance: -; CDR3aa: CASSELERPNNEKLFF; CDR3nt: TGTGCCAGCAGTGAATTGGAGAGACCCAATAATGAAAAACTGTTTTTT
v_gene: TRBV5-4; j_gene: TRBJ1-1; d_gene: -; abundance: -; CDR3aa: CASSLGVNTEAFF; CDR3nt: TGTGCCAGCAGCTTGGGAGTGAACACTGAAGCTTTCTTT
v_gene: TRBV13; j_gene: TRBJ1-6; d_gene: TRBD1; abundance: -; CDR3aa: CASSDGRDRKFSPLHF; CDR3nt: TGTGCCAGCAGCGACGGCCGGGACAGGAAATTTTCACCCCTCCACTTT
v_gene: TRBV9; j_gene: TRBJ1-2; d_gene: -; abundance: -; CDR3aa: CASSANGVNYGYTF; CDR3nt: TGTGCCAGCAGCGCCAACGGGGTTAACTATGGCTACACCTTC
v_gene: TRBV4-1; j_gene: TRBJ2-5; d_gene: TRBD1; abundance: -; CDR3aa: CASSQVGGGETQYF; CDR3nt: TGCGCCAGCAGCCAAGTAGGGGGCGGGGAGACCCAGTACTTC
v_gene: TRBV6-4; j_gene: TRBJ2-3; d_gene: -; abundance: once; CDR3aa: CASSEGVGETDTQYF; CDR3nt: TGTGCCAGCAGTGAAGGGGTCGGAGAGACAGATACGCAGTATTTT
v_gene: TRBV4-1; j_gene: TRBJ2-7; d_gene: TRBD1; abundance: -; CDR3aa: CASSQVNRGTYEQYF; CDR3nt: TGCGCCAGCAGCCAAGTCAACAGGGGTACCTACGAGCAGTACTTC
v_gene: TRBV5-1; j_gene: TRBJ1-1; d_gene: TRBD1; abundance: -; CDR3aa: CASSPSGTGDSVGFWSMNTEAFF; CDR3nt: TGCGCCAGCAGCCCGTCCGGGACAGGGGACTCCGTGGGGTTTTGGAGCATGAACACTGAAGCTTTCTTT
v_gene: TRBV30; j_gene: TRBJ2-3; d_gene: TRBD1; abundance: -; CDR3aa: CAWRGQGADTQYF; CDR3nt: TGTGCCTGGAGGGGCCAGGGGGCGGATACGCAGTATTTT
v_gene: TRBV7-9; j_gene: TRBJ1-5; d_gene: -; abundance: -; CDR3aa: CASSFTGSSNQPQHF; CDR3nt: TGTGCCAGCAGCTTTACCGGGAGTAGCAATCAGCCCCAGCATTTT
v_gene: TRBV27; j_gene: TRBJ2-1; d_gene: TRBD2; abundance: -; CDR3aa: CASRSGTSTYNEQFF; CDR3nt: TGTGCCAGCAGGTCCGGGACTAGTACATACAATGAGCAGTTCTTC
v_gene: TRBV19; j_gene: TRBJ2-2; d_gene: -; abundance: -; CDR3aa: CASSMGGVNTGELFF; CDR3nt: TGTGCCAGTAGTATGGGCGGGGTGAACACCGGGGAGCTGTTTTTT
v_gene: TRBV7-9; j_gene: TRBJ1-2; d_gene: TRBD1; abundance: -; CDR3aa: CASRGFRGQNYGYTF; CDR3nt: TGTGCCAGCAGAGGTTTCCGGGGACAGAACTATGGCTACACCTTC
v_gene: TRBV4-1; j_gene: TRBJ2-2; d_gene: -; abundance: -; CDR3aa: CASSLQPGDTGELFF; CDR3nt: TGCGCCAGCAGCCTCCAGCCCGGGGACACCGGGGAGCTGTTTTTT
v_gene: TRBV5-6; j_gene: TRBJ1-6; d_gene: -; abundance: -; CDR3aa: CASSLAGHLNSPLHF; CDR3nt: TGTGCCAGCAGCTTGGCTGGACACCTAAATTCACCCCTCCACTTT
v_gene: TRBV4-1; j_gene: TRBJ2-7; d_gene: -; abundance: -; CDR3aa: CASSLNSGAYEQYF; CDR3nt: TGCGCCAGCAGCCTTAACTCGGGAGCCTACGAGCAGTACTTC
v_gene: TRBV6-5; j_gene: TRBJ2-1; d_gene: TRBD2; abundance: -; CDR3aa: CASSSLAGETYNEQFF; CDR3nt: TGTGCCAGCAGTTCCCTAGCGGGAGAGACCTACAATGAGCAGTTCTTC
v_gene: TRBV7-9; j_gene: TRBJ1-1; d_gene: -; abundance: once; CDR3aa: CASSGLDRPGAFF; CDR3nt: TGTGCCAGCAGCGGCCTGGATCGGCCGGGAGCTTTCTTT
v_gene: TRBV7-3; j_gene: TRBJ2-2; d_gene: TRBD1; abundance: -; CDR3aa: CASSLPGTEANTGELFF; CDR3nt: TGTGCCAGCAGCCTACCCGGGACAGAAGCGAACACCGGGGAGCTGTTTTTT
v_gene: TRBV5-5; j_gene: TRBJ2-5; d_gene: -; abundance: -; CDR3aa: CAGTQGGQHQETQYF; CDR3nt: TGTGCCGGGACGCAGGGGGGACAGCACCAAGAGACCCAGTACTTC
v_gene: TRBV27; j_gene: TRBJ1-5; d_gene: TRBD1; abundance: -; CDR3aa: CASSLISPFGTGNQPQHF; CDR3nt: TGTGCCAGCAGTTTAATTTCCCCGTTCGGGACAGGAAATCAGCCCCAGCATTTT
v_gene: TRBV27; j_gene: TRBJ2-1; d_gene: -; abundance: -; CDR3aa: CASSPGAYNEQFF; CDR3nt: TGTGCCAGCAGTCCGGGAGCCTACAATGAGCAGTTCTTC